The rows below give T cell receptor beta chains drawn from one sample of a study of Graves' ophthalmopathy and Graves' hyperthyroidism. TCRdb recomputed calls from the multiplex PCR reads with MiXCR, one row per CDR3 protein. This table holds about 640,000 distinct CDR3 sequences, about 38% found once. Sequenced sample: peripheral blood. These TCRs come from an adult man with Graves' ophthalmopathy. The CDR3 runs from the conserved cysteine through the conserved F or W. A D gene is named only where the DNA matches it firmly. For some rows the clone size is stated as once, few or many, or as a class when expanded; others skip it.

v_gene	j_gene	d_gene	abundance	CDR3nt	CDR3aa
TRBV10-3	TRBJ2-7	TRBD1	.	TGTGCCATCAGTGGTGACAGGGGACACGAGCAGTACTTC	CAISGDRGHEQYF
TRBV10-3	TRBJ1-3	.	few	TGTGCCATCAGTGCCGGAGGGGAAAGGAACACCATATATTTT	CAISAGGERNTIYF
TRBV2	TRBJ1-1	.	.	TGTGCCAGCTCACGGAGGGAGAAGAACACTGAAGCTTTCTTT	CASSRREKNTEAFF
TRBV25-1	TRBJ2-2	TRBD2	.	TGTGCCAGCCATAGCGGGAGGCGCACCGGGGAGCTGTTTTTT	CASHSGRRTGELFF
TRBV14	TRBJ1-2	.	many	TGTGCCAGCAGCCAAGGTCAGCGCTATGGCTACACCTTC	CASSQGQRYGYTF
TRBV5-1	TRBJ2-5	TRBD2	.	TGCGCCAGCAGCTTGCATAGCGGGGGCCGGGAGACCCAGTACTTC	CASSLHSGGRETQYF
TRBV7-9	TRBJ2-7	.	.	TGTGCCAGCAGCCAAACAGGGAACACCGGGGAGCAGTACTTC	CASSQTGNTGEQYF
TRBV20-1	TRBJ2-2	TRBD2	.	TGCAGTGCTTGGGACTACGATACCGGGGAGCTGTTTTTT	CSAWDYDTGELFF
TRBV6-5	TRBJ1-1	TRBD1	.	TGTGCCAGCAGTTCTATAGGACAGGGCACTGAAGCTTTCTTT	CASSSIGQGTEAFF
TRBV5-1	TRBJ2-2	.	many	TGCGCCAGCAGCAAAGGTTACACCGGGGAGCTGTTTTTT	CASSKGYTGELFF
TRBV25-1	TRBJ1-6	.	many	TGTGCCAGCAGTGAACAGAGCTCCTATAATTCACCCCTCCACTTT	CASSEQSSYNSPLHF
TRBV19	TRBJ2-6	.	.	TGTGCCAGTAGTACACAGGTGCGTACTGAAGCTTTC	CASSTQVRTEAF
TRBV24-1	TRBJ1-5	.	.	TGTGCCAGCAGCCAAAGGCTAGGCAATCAGCCCCAGCATTTT	CASSQRLGNQPQHF
TRBV2	TRBJ1-2	TRBD1	many	TGTGCCAGCAACTTACAGGGGTCTTTC	CASNLQGSF
TRBV5-4	TRBJ1-1	TRBD1	.	TGTGCCAGCAGCTTGACGGGACAGGGTGGAGGAGTTGAAGCTTTCTTT	CASSLTGQGGGVEAFF
TRBV10-1	TRBJ2-7	TRBD1	.	TGCGCCAGCAGTTCCGGGACAGTGTACAATGAGCAGTACTTC	CASSSGTVYNEQYF
TRBV6-6	TRBJ1-1	.	few	TGTGCCAGTATGGACATTTACACTGAAGCTTTCTTT	CASMDIYTEAFF
TRBV7-9	TRBJ2-6	.	.	TGTGCCAGCAGCGTAGCTGCCAACGTCCTGACTTTC	CASSVAANVLTF
TRBV6-2/TRBV6-3	TRBJ2-2	.	few	TGTGCCAGCAGCCAGGACGGCAACACCGGGGAGCTGTTTTTT	CASSQDGNTGELFF
TRBV9	TRBJ1-4	TRBD1	.	TGTGCCAGCAGCGTCGGGACAGGGGGCAGTGAAAAACTGTTTTTT	CASSVGTGGSEKLFF
TRBV7-9	TRBJ2-7	.	many	TGTGCCAGCAGCTTAGTTTACGGCTACGAGCAGTACTTC	CASSLVYGYEQYF
TRBV10-3	TRBJ2-2	.	many	TGTGCCATCCAAGGCGGGGAGCTGTTTTTT	CAIQGGELFF
TRBV20-1	TRBJ1-1	.	few	TGCAGTGCTAGAGATTGGACAGCCCTGACCACTGAAGCTTTCTTT	CSARDWTALTTEAFF
TRBV10-3	TRBJ1-5	.	few	TGTGCCTGGAGTGGGACGGCCAGTCAGCCCCAGCATTTT	CAWSGTASQPQHF
TRBV24-1	TRBJ2-7	.	many	TGTGCCACCAGTGATGGGACGAGGAACGAGCAGTACTTC	CATSDGTRNEQYF
TRBV7-2	TRBJ1-6	.	.	TGTGCCAGCAGCTGGGCGGGCAGACCTCCCCTCCACTTT	CASSWAGRPPLHF
TRBV7-6	TRBJ1-5	TRBD1	many	TGTGCCAGCAGTCAGGGGGCGAATCAGCCCCAGCATTTT	CASSQGANQPQHF
TRBV5-1	TRBJ2-7	.	many	TGCGCCAGCAGCCGGGACACCTACTACGAGCAGTACTTC	CASSRDTYYEQYF
TRBV29-1	TRBJ1-4	TRBD1	.	TGCAGCGCCGGGACAGGGGAAGGGGAAAAACTGTTTTTT	CSAGTGEGEKLFF
TRBV25-1	TRBJ2-2	.	many	TGTGCCAGCAGTGAATATTCAGGGAACACCGGGGAGCTGTTTTTT	CASSEYSGNTGELFF
TRBV20-1	TRBJ1-6	.	.	TGCAGTGCTAGAGATCCCCGATATAATTCACCCCTCCACTTT	CSARDPRYNSPLHF
TRBV5-8	TRBJ1-2	.	few	TGTGCCAGCAGCACTGGACAGAAAAACTATGGCTACACCTTC	CASSTGQKNYGYTF
TRBV7-3	TRBJ1-2	.	many	TGTGCCAGCAGCTCGGACCCAGGGGCTGGCTACACCTTC	CASSSDPGAGYTF
TRBV29-1	TRBJ1-1	.	many	TGCAGCGTTGGGGCGGACGTCGAGACCTTAAACATGAACACTGAAGCTTTCTTT	CSVGADVETLNMNTEAFF
TRBV2	TRBJ1-1	.	many	TGTGCCAGCAGGGCCGGGTGGAGGGTACATGAAGCTTTCTTT	CASRAGWRVHEAFF
TRBV5-1	TRBJ1-1	.	.	TGCGCCAGCAGCTTGGCCCGGGGCGTGAACACTGAAGCTTTCTTT	CASSLARGVNTEAFF
TRBV29-1	TRBJ2-7	.	many	TGCAGCGTTTCCTTCGGGGGCCACGAGCAGTACTTC	CSVSFGGHEQYF
TRBV10-2	TRBJ1-3	.	once	TGCGCCAGCAGTGAGGGGGATCCAGTAAACACCATATATTTT	CASSEGDPVNTIYF
TRBV7-2	TRBJ2-7	.	.	TGTGCCAGCAGCACCTACCGGGACGAGCAGTACTTC	CASSTYRDEQYF
TRBV29-1	TRBJ1-1	.	.	TGCAGCCTGGGCCTCGCCACTGAAGCTTTCTTT	CSLGLATEAFF
TRBV29-1	TRBJ2-2	TRBD2	many	TGCAGCGTTGGACCGGGACTAGCGGGGACGTCGAACACCGGGGAGCTGTTTTTT	CSVGPGLAGTSNTGELFF
TRBV20-1	TRBJ1-6	.	.	TGCAGTGCTTCGGACGGTGTCCGATTTAATTCACCCCTCCACTTT	CSASDGVRFNSPLHF
TRBV5-1	TRBJ2-5	TRBD1	few	TGCGCCAGCAGCCCCCGGGACAGAAGAGAGACCCAGTACTTC	CASSPRDRRETQYF
TRBV7-8	TRBJ1-3	.	once	TGTGCCAGCAGCAGCTTAGCCGAGGCCGCGGGGGGCTACACCATATATTTT	CASSSLAEAAGGYTIYF
TRBV7-2	TRBJ1-2	TRBD1	.	TGTGCCAGCAGCCCGCAGGGGACAGAGAACTATGGCTACACCTTC	CASSPQGTENYGYTF
TRBV9	TRBJ1-1	.	.	TGTGCCAGCAGCGCCCTGGGGGGGCGTTTGAACACTGAAGCTTTCTTT	CASSALGGRLNTEAFF
TRBV9	TRBJ2-7	TRBD2	.	TGTGCCAGCAGCGCTGGACTAGCGGGGGGCCTTGTGATCTACGAGCAGTACTTC	CASSAGLAGGLVIYEQYF
TRBV20-1	TRBJ1-4	.	.	TGCAGTGCTAGCGGCGGGGCAACTAATGAAAAACTGTTTTTT	CSASGGATNEKLFF
TRBV5-1	TRBJ1-1	.	.	TGCGCCAGCAGCCCAGGGAGGGGGGATGAAGCTTTCTTT	CASSPGRGDEAFF
TRBV6-1	TRBJ2-7	TRBD1	few	TGTGCCAGCAGCCTAGACAGGGGGCCATACTACGAGCAGTACTTC	CASSLDRGPYYEQYF
TRBV29-1	TRBJ1-2	.	.	TGCAGCGTTTCGGAAGGGGACTATGGCTACACCTTC	CSVSEGDYGYTF
TRBV10-3	TRBJ2-7	.	many	TGTGCCATCAGTGAGTCGATCGGGGCGATTAACGAGCAGTACTTC	CAISESIGAINEQYF